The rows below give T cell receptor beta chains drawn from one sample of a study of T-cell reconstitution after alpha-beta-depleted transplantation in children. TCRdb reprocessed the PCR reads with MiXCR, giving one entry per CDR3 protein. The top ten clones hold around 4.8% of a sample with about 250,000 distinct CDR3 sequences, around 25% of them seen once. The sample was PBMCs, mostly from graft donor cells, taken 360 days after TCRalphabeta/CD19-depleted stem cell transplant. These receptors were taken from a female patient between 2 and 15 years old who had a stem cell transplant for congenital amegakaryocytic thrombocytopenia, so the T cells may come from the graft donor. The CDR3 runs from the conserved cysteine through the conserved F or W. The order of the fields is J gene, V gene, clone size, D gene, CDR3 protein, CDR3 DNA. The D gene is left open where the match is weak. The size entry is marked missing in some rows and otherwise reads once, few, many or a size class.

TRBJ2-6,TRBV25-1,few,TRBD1,CASSRQGINSGANVLTF,TGTGCCAGCTCAAGACAGGGAATAAACTCTGGGGCCAACGTCCTGACTTTC
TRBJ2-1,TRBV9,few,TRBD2,CASSGPWTSADNEQFF,TGTGCCAGCAGCGGACCTTGGACTAGCGCTGACAATGAGCAGTTCTTC
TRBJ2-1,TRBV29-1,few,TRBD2,CSGSSGASYNEQFF,TGCAGCGGCAGTAGCGGGGCCTCGTACAATGAGCAGTTCTTC
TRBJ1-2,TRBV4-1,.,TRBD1,CASSRGTDHGYTF,TGCGCCAGCAGTCGCGGGACAGACCATGGCTACACCTTC
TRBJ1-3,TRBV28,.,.,CASSSDLDTIYF,TGTGCCAGCAGTTCGGATTTGGACACCATATATTTT
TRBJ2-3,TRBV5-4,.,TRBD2,CASSADLLAGVTDTQYF,TGTGCCAGCAGCGCGGACTTACTAGCGGGGGTCACAGATACGCAGTATTTT
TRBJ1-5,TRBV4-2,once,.,CASSQTDGAEPQHF,TGTGCCAGCAGCCAAACCGACGGCGCCGAGCCCCAGCATTTT
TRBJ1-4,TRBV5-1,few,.,CASSLGGAAGEKLFF,TGCGCCAGCAGCTTGGGTGGCGCGGCGGGTGAAAAACTGTTTTTT
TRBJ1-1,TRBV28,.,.,CASNTRMNTEAFF,TGTGCCAGCAATACCAGAATGAACACTGAAGCTTTCTTT
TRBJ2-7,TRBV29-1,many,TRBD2,CSVVIAGYEQYF,TGCAGCGTTGTTATAGCGGGCTACGAGCAGTACTTC
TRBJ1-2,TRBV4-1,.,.,CASSHGQGNYGYTF,TGCGCCAGCAGCCATGGGCAGGGAAACTATGGCTACACCTTC
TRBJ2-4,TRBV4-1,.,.,CASSQGPATQAKNIQYF,TGCGCCAGCAGCCAAGGTCCGGCCACTCAAGCCAAAAACATTCAGTACTTC
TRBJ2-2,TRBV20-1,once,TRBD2,CSAPGLADTGELFF,TGCAGTGCTCCCGGACTAGCGGACACCGGGGAGCTGTTTTTT
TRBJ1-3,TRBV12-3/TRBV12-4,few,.,CASISTAGNTIYF,TGTGCCAGCATTTCGACAGCTGGAAACACCATATATTTT
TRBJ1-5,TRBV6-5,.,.,CASGYRVGEPQHF,TGTGCCAGCGGGTACAGGGTTGGTGAGCCCCAGCATTTT
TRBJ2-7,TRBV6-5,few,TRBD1,CASSYFAQGTYEQYF,TGTGCCAGCAGTTACTTCGCACAGGGGACCTACGAGCAGTACTTC
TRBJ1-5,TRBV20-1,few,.,CSARDRGRRQPQHF,TGCAGTGCTAGAGATCGGGGTAGGAGGCAGCCCCAGCATTTT
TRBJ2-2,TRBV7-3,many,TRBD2,CASSLVAGGRDGELFF,TGTGCCAGCAGCTTAGTAGCGGGAGGGCGCGACGGGGAGCTGTTTTTT
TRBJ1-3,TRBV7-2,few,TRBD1,CASSLGTGPGNTIYF,TGTGCCAGCAGCCTAGGGACAGGGCCTGGAAACACCATATATTTT
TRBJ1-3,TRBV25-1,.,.,CASSNAGSGNTIYF,TGTGCCAGCAGTAACGCAGGCTCTGGAAACACCATATATTTT
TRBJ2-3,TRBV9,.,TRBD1,CASSVPGTGEWDTQYF,TGTGCCAGCAGCGTACCCGGGACAGGGGAATGGGATACGCAGTATTTT
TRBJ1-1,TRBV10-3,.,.,CAISESGGEAFF,TGTGCCATCAGTGAGTCGGGTGGTGAAGCTTTCTTT
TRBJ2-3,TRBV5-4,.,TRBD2,CASSLLAAPTDTQYF,TGTGCCAGCAGCCTTCTAGCGGCCCCCACAGATACGCAGTATTTT
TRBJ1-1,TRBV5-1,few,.,CASSLNGASYTEAFF,TGCGCCAGCAGCCTGAACGGGGCCTCCTACACTGAAGCTTTCTTT
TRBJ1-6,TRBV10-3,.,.,CAISDAGPDNSPLHF,TGTGCCATCAGTGACGCAGGGCCAGATAATTCACCCCTCCACTTT
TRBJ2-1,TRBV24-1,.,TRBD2,CATSGPGLAGGDSYNEQFF,TGTGCCACCAGTGGCCCGGGACTAGCGGGAGGGGACTCCTACAATGAGCAGTTCTTC
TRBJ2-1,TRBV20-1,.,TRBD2,CSPSGLAGARYNEQFF,TGCAGTCCTTCGGGACTAGCGGGAGCCCGCTACAATGAGCAGTTCTTC
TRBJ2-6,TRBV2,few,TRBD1,CASSENRGSGANVLTF,TGTGCCAGCAGTGAAAACAGGGGTTCCGGGGCCAACGTCCTGACTTTC
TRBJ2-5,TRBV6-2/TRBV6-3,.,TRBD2,CASSYGFAGVTYQETQYF,TGTGCCAGCAGTTATGGATTCGCGGGGGTTACGTACCAAGAGACCCAGTACTTC
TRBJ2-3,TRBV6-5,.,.,CASSYSYGDAVSQDTQYF,TGTGCCAGCAGTTACTCCTACGGGGACGCCGTCTCACAAGATACGCAGTATTTT
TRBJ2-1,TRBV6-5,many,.,CASSPIGSYNEQFF,TGTGCCAGCAGCCCAATTGGATCCTACAATGAGCAGTTCTTC
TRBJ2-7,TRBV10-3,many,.,CAISERTVTYEQYF,TGTGCCATCAGTGAGAGGACAGTTACCTACGAGCAGTACTTC
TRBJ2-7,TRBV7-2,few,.,CASSLAAGSHYEQYF,TGTGCCAGCAGCTTAGCTGCAGGATCACACTACGAGCAGTACTTC
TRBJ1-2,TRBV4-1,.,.,CASSRKSAGDYYGYGYTF,TGCGCCAGCAGCCGGAAGAGTGCCGGGGATTATTACGGCTATGGCTACACCTTC
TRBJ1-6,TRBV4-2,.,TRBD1,CASSHPRTGNNSPLHF,TGTGCCAGCAGCCATCCCAGGACAGGGAATAATTCACCCCTCCACTTT
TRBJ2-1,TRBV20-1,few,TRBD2,CSAISGSPPQNEQFF,TGCAGTGCTATAAGCGGGAGTCCTCCCCAGAATGAGCAGTTCTTC
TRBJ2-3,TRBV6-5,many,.,CASSHARRGQYF,TGTGCCAGCAGTCATGCGCGTCGTGGGCAGTATTTT
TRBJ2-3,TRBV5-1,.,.,CASSWGSTGTDTQYF,TGCGCCAGCAGCTGGGGCTCTACTGGCACAGATACGCAGTATTTT
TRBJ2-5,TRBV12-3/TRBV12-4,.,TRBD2,CASSSGQGGIQETQYF,TGTGCCAGCAGTTCCGGGCAGGGAGGGATCCAAGAGACCCAGTACTTC
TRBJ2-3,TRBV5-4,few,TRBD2,CASSLHFSGRTDTQYF,TGTGCCAGCAGCCTTCATTTTAGCGGGAGGACAGATACGCAGTATTTT
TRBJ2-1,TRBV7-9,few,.,CASSHGQVSYNEQFF,TGTGCCAGCAGCCACGGGCAGGTGTCCTACAATGAGCAGTTCTTC
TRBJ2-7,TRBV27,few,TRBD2,CASSVGTSGYEQYF,TGTGCCAGCAGTGTCGGGACTAGCGGTTACGAGCAGTACTTC
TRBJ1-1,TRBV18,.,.,CASSPTPGRNTEAFF,TGTGCCAGCTCACCGACTCCTGGACGGAACACTGAAGCTTTCTTT
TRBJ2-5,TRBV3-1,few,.,CASSPGRSSRQETQYF,TGTGCCAGCAGCCCAGGAAGGTCCAGTCGCCAAGAGACCCAGTACTTC
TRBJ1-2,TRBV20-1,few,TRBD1,CSVTEGAYGYTF,TGCAGTGTGACTGAGGGGGCATATGGCTACACCTTC
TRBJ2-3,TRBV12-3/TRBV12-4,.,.,CASSPKLLGTDTQYF,TGTGCCAGCAGCCCGAAGCTGTTGGGGACAGATACGCAGTATTTT
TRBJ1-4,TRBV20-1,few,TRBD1,CSASLRQGAAKLFF,TGCAGTGCTAGTTTGAGACAGGGGGCCGCAAAACTGTTTTTT